A single sample is the source of the 32 T cell receptor beta chains below, sequenced in a study of T cell changes during pregnancy in multiple sclerosis. Sequencing was performed with immunoSEQ multiplex PCR; in TCRdb, only in-frame clones are kept and a portion is missing. The sample holds about 110,000 clones, just over 90% seen once. The specimen comprised peripheral blood, sampled after pregnancy. The receptors were gathered from a female donor with multiple sclerosis, enrolled in a pregnancy study.

The CDR3 sequence: CASSQGTHEQYF. The CDR3 coding sequence is TGTGCCAGCAGCCAAGGGACTCACGAGCAGTACTTC. This sequence joins TRBV11-2 and TRBJ2-7; D possibly corresponds to TRBD2 (6 bases). Germline V gives CDR1 SGHAT, CDR2 FQNNGV. V lost 5 bases, J lost 5 bases, and 10 bases lay in between. There are 12 residues in the CDR3.

This clone showed up just once. The chain uses TRBV25-1 and TRBJ2-5; the D gene is possibly TRBD2 (5 bases). This CDR3 comprises 14 residues. The V gene's germline CDR1 is MGHDK and CDR2 SYGVNS. V was clipped by 6 bases and J by 4 bases, with 15 bases between them. In DNA form, the CDR3 reads TGTGCCAGCAGCCCTAAAGGGAGTTCAGAGACCCAGTACTTC. It encodes CASSPKGSSETQYF. The complete variable domain, with remaining parts taken from reference TRBV25-1 and TRBJ2-5, reads EADIYQTPRYLVIGTGKKITLECSQTMGHDKMYWYQQDPGMELHLIHYSYGVNSTEKGDLSSESTVSRIRTEHFPLTLESARPSHTSQYLCASSPKGSSETQYFGPGTRLLVL.

This clone came up once. Written as DNA, the CDR3 is TGTGCCAGCAGTGACCCCAGGACAGGGGACCCCAATGATGGGCAGTTCTTC. Protein sequence: CASSDPRTGDPNDGQFF. The genes are TRBV2 and TRBJ2-1; 9 bases align to TRBD1. Trimming cost V 3 bases and J 12 bases; bases outside gene matches: 18. Germline lookup yields CDR1 SNHLY and CDR2 FYNNEI. The CDR3 is made up of 17 amino acids.

This chain uses TRBV5-4 with TRBJ2-7, with 12 bases matching TRBD2. The CDR3 sequence is 15 residues long. The germline gives CDR1 SGHNT, CDR2 YYREEE (reference sequence). Unmatched junction bases numbered 7, after V lost 4 bases and J lost 5 bases. CDR3 in DNA: TGTGCCAGCAGCCTGGGACTAGCGGGTAGCCACGAGCAGTACTTC. Residues: CASSLGLAGSHEQYF.

This chain links TRBV19 with TRBJ1-5; the D gene is possibly TRBD1 (5 bases). This CDR3 has 15 amino acids. Germline loops: CDR1 LNHDA, CDR2 SQIVND (reference sequence). The V and J ends lost 4 bases and 2 bases respectively, with 12 bases between them. CDR3: CASSTQQAGNQPQHF. The CDR3 DNA reads TGTGCCAGTAGTACACAACAGGCGGGCAATCAGCCCCAGCATTTT.

The genes are TRBV15 and TRBJ1-4; D is perhaps TRBD1 (5 bases). V was pared by 1 base and J by 6 bases, with 18 bases between. CDR3 length equals 17 residues. Germline assignment: CDR1 LNHNV and CDR2 YYDKDF (reference sequence). The DNA of the CDR3 is TGTGCCACCAGCAGAGTAATGTGGGGTAGGGGTGATGAAAAACTGTTTTTT. It encodes CATSRVMWGRGDEKLFF.

V usage is TRBV7-9 and J usage is TRBJ1-2; 10 bases line up with TRBD1. The CDR3 totals 13 residues. The V and J ends lost 1 base and 9 bases, in that order; junction bases with no gene match: 2. Germline V gene data show CDR1 as SEHNR and CDR2 as FQNEAQ (reference sequence). The CDR3 protein is CASSLGTGGRYTF. CDR3 in DNA: TGTGCCAGCAGCTTAGGGACAGGGGGTCGCTACACCTTC.

The chain has TRBV5-1 and TRBJ2-5; tentatively, D is TRBD2 (5 bases). From germline, CDR1 is SGHRS and CDR2 YFSETQ. The ends were cut back, 4 bases at V and 1 base at J, with 11 bases in the middle. CDR3 length: 14 amino acids. CDR3 nucleotide sequence: TGCGCCAGCAGCCCGGACTGGGGCCAAGAGACCCAGTACTTC. Translated, it gives CASSPDWGQETQYF.

This rearrangement joins TRBV18 to TRBJ2-1, with D hard to call. With 5 bases removed from V and 9 bases from J, the gap between germline ends came to 26 bases. The CDR3 length is 17 residues. Germline V gene data show CDR1 as KGHSH and CDR2 as LQKENI. The CDR3 sequence: CASSSLLSVSSAPEQFF. As DNA, the CDR3 is TGTGCCAGCTCATCGCTCCTTTCGGTGTCCAGCGCACCTGAGCAGTTCTTC.

This rearrangement joins TRBV9 to TRBJ1-2; 8 bases align to TRBD1. The CDR3 covers 14 residues. Germline CDR1 is SGDLS and CDR2 is YYNGEE. V gave up 6 bases and J gave up 4 bases; unmatched junction bases: 8. In DNA, the CDR3 is TGTGCCAGCACCGGACAGGGTGGGGGCTATGGCTACACCTTC. Protein product: CASTGQGGGYGYTF.

CDR3 loop: CASSAVTGEYEKLFF. CDR3 in DNA: TGTGCCAGCAGCGCCGTAACAGGGGAATATGAAAAACTGTTTTTT. This chain joins TRBV9 and TRBJ1-4, with TRBD1 matching over 7 bases. With 3 bases clipped from V and 6 bases from J, the junction kept 8 bases outside the gene matches. This CDR3 region has 15 residues. Germline V CDR1 and CDR2: SGDLS, YYNGEE.

The genes are TRBV5-4 and TRBJ2-1, with 10 bases lining up with TRBD2. V dropped 6 bases and J dropped 16; count of bases not matched to a gene: 16. Germline CDR1 SGHNT, CDR2 YYREEE (reference sequence). The CDR3 runs 14 residues. CDR3 DNA: TGTGCCAGCACCCCCCAGTCCCCTAGCGGGGGACTATTCTTC. This translates into CASTPQSPSGGLFF.

The chain couples TRBV9 to TRBJ1-2; D is uncertain. CDR1 SGDLS and CDR2 YYNGEE come from the germline V gene. The V end was cut by 0 bases, the J end by 4 bases, with 4 bases between. This CDR3 has 12 residues. For the CDR3, the DNA is TGTGCCAGCAGCGTAGACAGCTATGGCTACACCTTC. Protein: CASSVDSYGYTF.

The chain carries TRBV7-2 and TRBJ2-7; 12 bases agree with TRBD2. Germline V gene data show CDR1 as SGHTA and CDR2 as FQGNSA. Trimming took 4 bases from V and 2 from J; bases not matched to a gene: 0. CDR3 length equals 14 residues. CDR3 region: CASSSSGGAYEQYF. CDR3 sequence (DNA): TGTGCCAGCAGCTCTAGCGGGGGGGCCTACGAGCAGTACTTC.

The gene calls are TRBV5-1 and TRBJ1-2, with 9 bases identical to TRBD1. The junction had 11 bases not matched to a gene; V was cut back by 2 bases and J by 0 bases. The CDR3 covers 18 residues. Germline V gene sequence: CDR1 SGHRS, CDR2 YFSETQ. The CDR3 DNA reads as TGCGCCAGCAGCTTAAATGTCGGGACAGGGCTAACTAACTATGGCTACACCTTC. Translating gives CASSLNVGTGLTNYGYTF.

The CDR3 sequence is CASTAARSGENYGYTF. The CDR3 nucleotides are TGTGCCAGCACAGCGGCCCGGTCAGGGGAAAACTATGGCTACACCTTC. J is TRBJ1-2 and V is TRBV21-1; the table's D call TRBD1 went unverified against the DNA. TRBV21-1 is a pseudogene segment. The CDR3 length is 16 residues.

V and J are TRBV5-6 and TRBJ1-4, with no clear D. Trimming cost V 4 bases and J 0 bases, with 13 bases left between them. The CDR3 has 16 residues. CDR1 and CDR2 (germline): SGHDT, YYEEEE. CDR3 bases: TGTGCCAGCAGCCTTGCCGGACTGTCAACTAATGAAAAACTGTTTTTT. Protein: CASSLAGLSTNEKLFF.

This sequence joins TRBV7-6 and TRBJ2-5; 7 bases match TRBD1. The CDR3 contains 13 residues. Trimming took 5 bases from V and 1 from J; bases not matched to a gene: 1. From germline, CDR1 is SGHVS and CDR2 FNYEAQ. The CDR3 is CASSTGVQETQYF. The CDR3 bases are TGTGCCAGCAGCACAGGGGTCCAAGAGACCCAGTACTTC.

V and J are TRBV6-5 and TRBJ2-7, with 7 bases lining up with TRBD1. Germline V gene lookup returns CDR1 MNHEY and CDR2 SVGAGI. This CDR3 comprises 13 residues. Trimming at V came to 7 bases and at J to 1 base, leaving 4 bases not matched to a gene. This CDR3 reads CASTRDRSYEQYF. The CDR3 DNA reads TGTGCCAGCACCCGGGACAGATCCTACGAGCAGTACTTC.

This chain joins TRBV13 and TRBJ1-5; D is perhaps TRBD1 (5 bases). This CDR3 has 14 residues. Looked up from germline, CDR1 is PRHDT and CDR2 is FYEKMQ (reference sequence). The V and J ends lost 0 bases and 9 bases respectively, with 12 bases between them. Here the CDR3 reads CASSLGQGSGPQHF. CDR3 coding DNA: TGTGCCAGCAGCTTAGGGCAGGGATCAGGGCCCCAGCATTTT.

DNA of the CDR3: TGTGCCACCGACAGGGACTCCTACGAGCAGTACTTC. Protein sequence: CATDRDSYEQYF. The chain recombines TRBV7-9 with TRBJ2-7, with 7 bases that match TRBD1. Germline trimming cut 10 bases from V and 0 bases from J; bases unmatched to any gene: 3. Germline CDR1 and CDR2: SEHNR and FQNEAQ (reference sequence). The CDR3 runs 12 residues.

Only one count was recorded for this clone. The rearrangement links TRBV9 to TRBJ2-3, with D hard to call. From germline, CDR1 is SGDLS and CDR2 YYNGEE. Deletions cut 4 bases from V and 3 bases from J, with 6 bases between. The CDR3 extends over 12 amino acids. Here the CDR3 reads CASSPPTDTQYF. The DNA of the CDR3 is TGTGCCAGCAGCCCTCCTACAGATACGCAGTATTTT.

The rearrangement uses TRBV6-5 and TRBJ1-2; perhaps TRBD1 as D (6 bases). Per germline, CDR1 MNHEY and CDR2 SVGAGI. The CDR3 is 16 residues long. The ends were cut back, 2 bases at V and 4 bases at J, with 17 bases in the middle. The CDR3 region is CASSYTTLTGSYGYTF. In DNA form, the CDR3 reads TGTGCCAGCAGTTACACAACCCTGACAGGCTCCTATGGCTACACCTTC.

The rearrangement uses TRBV30 and TRBJ2-1; 8 bases are shared with TRBD2. The V gene's germline CDR1 is GTSNPN and CDR2 SVGIG (reference sequence). The CDR3 is made up of 17 amino acids. The trim removed 3 bases at V and 7 bases at J, leaving 17 bases unmatched. In nucleotides, the CDR3 is TGTGCCTGGAGAGAACCATCCAGCGGGGGAAGAATTAATGAGCAGTTCTTC. It yields the protein CAWREPSSGGRINEQFF. Filled out from reference TRBV30 and TRBJ2-1, the complete variable domain reads SQTIHQWPATLVQPVGSPLSLECTVEGTSNPNLYWYRQAAGRGLQLLFYSVGIGQISSEVPQNLSASRPQDRQFILSSKKLLLSDSGFYLCAWREPSSGGRINEQFFGPGTRLTVL.

V usage is TRBV7-6 and J usage is TRBJ2-2; D is possibly TRBD2 (5 bases). CDR1 SGHVS and CDR2 FNYEAQ come from the germline V gene. V was trimmed by 1 base and J by 4 bases, leaving 7 bases between them. CDR3 length: 14 residues. In DNA, the CDR3 is TGTGCCAGCAGCTTAGTCCGGGGCACCGGGGAGCTGTTTTTT. Translating it yields CASSLVRGTGELFF.

This chain links TRBV6-1 with TRBJ2-2; D possibly corresponds to TRBD2 (6 bases). Per germline, CDR1 MNHNS and CDR2 SASEGT. The CDR3 extends over 15 amino acids. V dropped 0 bases and J dropped 1 base, with 6 bases sitting between them. In nucleotides, the CDR3 is TGTGCCAGCAGTGAAGCAGCGGGGAACACCGGGGAGCTGTTTTTT. It translates to CASSEAAGNTGELFF.

The J gene is TRBJ2-1, the V gene TRBV6-6; 9 bases are shared with TRBD2. Germline V gene sequence: CDR1 MNHNY, CDR2 SVGAGI (reference sequence). V dropped 6 bases and J dropped 12; count of bases not matched to a gene: 6. This CDR3 comprises 12 residues. CDR3 protein: CASSGSGGRQFF. CDR3 DNA sequence: TGTGCCAGCAGCGGTAGCGGGGGCAGGCAGTTCTTC.

This clone has only one observation. The chain carries TRBV19 and TRBJ1-5; TRBD1 is a possible D gene (5 bases). V lost 5 bases to trimming and J lost 5 bases, with 16 bases between them. Germline CDR1 LNHDA, CDR2 SQIVND (reference sequence). This CDR3 comprises 15 residues. CDR3 sequence reads: CASSPESGADQPQHF. Written as DNA, the CDR3 is TGTGCCAGTAGTCCCGAGTCTGGGGCGGATCAGCCCCAGCATTTT. Drawing the rest from reference TRBV19 and TRBJ1-5, the complete variable domain is DGGITQSPKYLFRKEGQNVTLSCEQNLNHDAMYWYRQDPGQGLRLIYYSQIVNDFQKGDIAEGYSVSREKKESFPLTVTSAQKNPTAFYLCASSPESGADQPQHFGDGTRLSIL.

The chain couples TRBV19 to TRBJ2-5, with 7 bases lining up with TRBD2. Looked up from germline, CDR1 is LNHDA and CDR2 is SQIVND (reference sequence). J was trimmed by 0 bases and V by 4 bases; bases with no gene match: 5. The CDR3 covers 15 residues. The CDR3 region has the DNA TGTGCCAGTAGTACCTGGGGGGGGAACCAAGAGACCCAGTACTTC. It translates to CASSTWGGNQETQYF.

J is TRBJ2-1 and V is TRBV10-3; D may be TRBD1 (5 bases). V lost 1 base and J lost 8, with 9 bases in between. CDR3 length: 13 amino acids. CDR1 and CDR2 from the germline V gene are ENHRY and SYGVKD. Here the CDR3 DNA reads TGTGCCATCAGTGAGTTGCCCAGGGATGAGCAGTTCTTC. This sequence encodes CAISELPRDEQFF.

The chain employs TRBV27 and TRBJ1-1, with D perhaps matching TRBD1 (6 bases). CDR1 and CDR2 from the germline V gene are MNHEY and SMNVEV (reference sequence). The CDR3 is 13 residues long. The germline V and J ends were trimmed by 8 bases and 4 bases, with 14 bases remaining between them. The CDR3 bases are TGTGCCAGCCGGGGGGGCCTCAGCACTGAAGCTTTCTTT. Translating it yields CASRGGLSTEAFF.

This chain joins TRBV9 and TRBJ1-3, with a possible D match to TRBD1 (6 bases). The CDR3 has 15 amino acids. Trimming took off 0 bases at V and 1 base at J, with 8 bases between the two ends. Germline CDR1 reads SGDLS; CDR2 reads YYNGEE. The chain's CDR3 is CASSVDRASGNTIYF. The CDR3 DNA reads TGTGCCAGCAGCGTAGACAGGGCTTCTGGAAACACCATATATTTT.